This T cell receptor (beta chain) was identified in a study of cytomegalovirus exposure and HLA in healthy donors. Study findings and constraints: V- and J-gene trimming of TCR beta was linked (in a later analysis) to a missense DCLRE1C variant. Reportedly, HLA-A and HLA-B alleles of most subjects were accurately predicted from TCR beta. Data from an earlier analysis indicated that most TCR beta V segments were productive either about 90% or about 30% of the time.

Germline V gene sequence: CDR1 SGHNT, CDR2 YYREEE (reference sequence). The CDR3 loop spans 18 amino acids. J gave up 4 bases and V 4 bases, and 12 bases lay outside the gene matches. Of note for this clone: Its antigen is unidentified.

The study ran its PCR with 60 Vbeta and 13 Jbeta primers. Clones were sequenced by immunoSEQ multiplex PCR, and TCRdb holds only the in-frame ones, with some missing. The sample yields about 140,000 clones, approximately 80% seen once. This receptor was obtained from a man aged 25 to 40 in good health and CMV-seronegative. Sequencing used PBMCs. The chain combines TRBV5-4 with TRBJ2-2; 11 bases match TRBD2. CDR3 loop: CASSPGLAGRDLTGELFF. CDR3 nucleotide sequence: TGTGCCAGCAGCCCCGGACTAGCGGGTAGGGATCTCACCGGGGAGCTGTTTTTT.